This TCR beta chain is from a study of shared T cell receptors in the human thymus. In germline, CDR1 is LGHNA, CDR2 YSLEER. The CDR3 is 18 amino acids. V gave up 0 bases and J gave up 0 bases; unmatched junction bases: 7. Clones were sequenced by immunoSEQ multiplex PCR, and TCRdb holds only the in-frame ones, with some missing. The sample has hundreds of thousands of clones, around 89% seen once. These data were likewise used in another study, on human thymus T cells. This second report adds: Obtained as resections during corrective heart surgery, the thymus tissue was then studied. Thymic TCR repertoires of unrelated people reportedly overlapped highly.

The rearrangement links TRBV4-3 to TRBJ2-1, with 8 bases identical to TRBD2. The source material was thymocytes. This receptor was taken from a boy under three years old with a congenital heart defect. The CDR3 region has the DNA TGCGCCAGCAGCCAAGAAAGGGGAGCGGGAGACTCCTACAATGAGCAGTTCTTC. Translated: CASSQERGAGDSYNEQFF.